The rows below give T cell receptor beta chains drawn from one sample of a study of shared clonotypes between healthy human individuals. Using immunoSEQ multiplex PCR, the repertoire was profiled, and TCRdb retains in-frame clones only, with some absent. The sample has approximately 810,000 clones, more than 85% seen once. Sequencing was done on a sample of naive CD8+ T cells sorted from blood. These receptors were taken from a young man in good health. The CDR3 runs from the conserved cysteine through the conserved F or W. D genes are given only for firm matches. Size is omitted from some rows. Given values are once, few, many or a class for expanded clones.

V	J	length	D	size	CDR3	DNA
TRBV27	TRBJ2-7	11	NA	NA	CASSSLREQYF	TGTGCCAGCAGTTCGTTGAGGGAGCAGTACTTC
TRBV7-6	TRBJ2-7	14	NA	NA	CASSLGQSSYEQYF	TGTGCCAGCAGCCTCGGACAGAGCTCCTACGAGCAGTACTTC
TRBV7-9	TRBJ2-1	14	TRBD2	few	CASSSEGTSDEQFF	TGTGCCAGCAGCTCGGAAGGGACTAGCGATGAGCAGTTCTTC
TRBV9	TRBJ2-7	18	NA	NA	CASSDSVTAADVPYEQYF	TGTGCCAGCAGCGACTCGGTAACGGCAGCGGATGTACCCTACGAGCAGTACTTC
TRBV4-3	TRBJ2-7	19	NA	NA	CASSQGSAGAGALRNEQYF	TGCGCCAGCAGCCAAGGGTCAGCCGGGGCCGGGGCCCTCAGGAACGAGCAGTACTTC
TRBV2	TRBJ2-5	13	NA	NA	CASSAEGQETQYF	TGTGCCAGCAGTGCGGAGGGTCAAGAGACCCAGTACTTC
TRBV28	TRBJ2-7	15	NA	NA	CASSSPATGGYEQYF	TGTGCCAGCAGTTCACCTGCGACCGGCGGGTACGAGCAGTACTTC
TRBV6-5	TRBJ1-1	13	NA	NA	CASSATENTEAFF	TGTGCCAGCAGTGCAACAGAGAACACTGAAGCTTTCTTT
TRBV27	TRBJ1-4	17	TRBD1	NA	CASSFTGTGLRGEKLFF	TGTGCCAGCAGTTTCACCGGGACAGGGCTCAGGGGGGAAAAACTGTTTTTT
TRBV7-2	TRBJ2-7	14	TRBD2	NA	CASSLGLAGYEQYF	TGTGCCAGCAGCTTAGGACTAGCGGGCTACGAGCAGTACTTC
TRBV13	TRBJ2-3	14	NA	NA	CASSFFVGTDTQYF	TGTGCCAGCAGCTTTTTCGTTGGCACAGATACGCAGTATTTT
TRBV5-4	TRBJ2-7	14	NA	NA	CASSFGASADEQYF	TGTGCCAGCAGCTTCGGGGCTAGCGCCGACGAGCAGTACTTC
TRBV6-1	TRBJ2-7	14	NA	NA	CVSSEGAGKYEQYF	TGTGTCAGCAGTGAAGGGGCAGGGAAATACGAGCAGTACTTC
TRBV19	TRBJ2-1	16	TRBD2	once	CASSIAASGGDNEQFF	TGTGCCAGTAGTATAGCGGCTAGCGGGGGGGACAATGAGCAGTTCTTC
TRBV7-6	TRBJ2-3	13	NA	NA	CASSLLGTDTQYF	TGTGCCAGCAGCCTTCTAGGGACGGATACGCAGTATTTT
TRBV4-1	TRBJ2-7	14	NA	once	CASSQEVEGTEQYF	TGCGCCAGCAGCCAAGAAGTAGAGGGTACCGAGCAGTACTTC
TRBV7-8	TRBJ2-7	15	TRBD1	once	CASSGTGDPSYEQYF	TGTGCCAGCAGCGGGACAGGGGACCCTTCCTACGAGCAGTACTTC
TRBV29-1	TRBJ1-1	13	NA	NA	CSVAKGGSTEAFF	TGCAGCGTTGCGAAGGGGGGGAGCACTGAAGCTTTCTTT
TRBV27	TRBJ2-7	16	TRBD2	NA	CASSTQRQRGSYEQYF	TGTGCCAGCAGTACCCAAAGGCAGCGGGGGTCCTACGAGCAGTACTTC
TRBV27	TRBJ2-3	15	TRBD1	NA	CASTDAGTGADTQYF	TGTGCCAGCACCGATGCCGGGACAGGGGCAGATACGCAGTATTTT
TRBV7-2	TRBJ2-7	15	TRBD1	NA	CASSFGQVYSYEQYF	TGTGCCAGCAGCTTCGGACAGGTATACTCCTACGAGCAGTACTTC
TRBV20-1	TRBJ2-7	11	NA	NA	CSAPGRYEQYF	TGCAGTGCTCCGGGGCGCTACGAGCAGTACTTC
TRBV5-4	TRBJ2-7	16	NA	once	CASSLDLSVSSYEQYF	TGTGCCAGCAGCTTGGATCTCTCGGTGAGTTCCTACGAGCAGTACTTC
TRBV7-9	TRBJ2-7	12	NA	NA	CASSLDYLEQYF	TGTGCCAGCAGCTTAGACTATCTTGAGCAGTACTTC
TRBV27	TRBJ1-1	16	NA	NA	CASSWGPLGRNTEAFF	TGTGCCAGCAGTTGGGGTCCGTTGGGGAGGAACACTGAAGCTTTCTTT
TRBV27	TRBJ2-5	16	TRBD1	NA	CASSSSGTGGEETQYF	TGTGCCAGCAGTAGCTCCGGGACAGGGGGCGAGGAGACCCAGTACTTC
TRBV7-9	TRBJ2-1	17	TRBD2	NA	CASSLLGRADRNNEQFF	TGTGCCAGCAGCTTACTCGGGAGGGCCGATCGGAACAATGAGCAGTTCTTC
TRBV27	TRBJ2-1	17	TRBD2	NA	CASSLSLAGGLYNEQFF	TGTGCCAGCAGTTTGTCCCTAGCGGGAGGGCTCTACAATGAGCAGTTCTTC
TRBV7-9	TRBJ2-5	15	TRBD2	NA	CASSPPQAGQETQYF	TGTGCCAGCAGCCCCCCCCAAGCGGGGCAAGAGACCCAGTACTTC
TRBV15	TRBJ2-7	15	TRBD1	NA	CATSPFGQARVEQYF	TGTGCCACCAGTCCCTTCGGACAGGCACGGGTCGAGCAGTACTTC
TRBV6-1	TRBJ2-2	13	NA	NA	CASILANTGELFF	TGTGCCAGCATCCTAGCTAACACCGGGGAGCTGTTTTTT
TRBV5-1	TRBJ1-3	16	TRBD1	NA	CASSLGDRGGGNTIYF	TGCGCCAGCAGCTTGGGAGACAGGGGAGGTGGAAACACCATATATTTT
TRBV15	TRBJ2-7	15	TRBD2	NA	CATSRDGAGAAEQYF	TGTGCCACCAGCAGAGATGGAGCGGGAGCCGCCGAGCAGTACTTC
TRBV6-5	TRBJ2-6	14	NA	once	CACGPSSGANVLTF	TGTGCTTGCGGCCCGAGCTCTGGGGCCAACGTCCTGACTTTC
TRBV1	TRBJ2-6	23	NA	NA	CTSSQIPDRGQSKGYSGANVLTF	TGCACCAGCAGCCAGATACCCGACAGGGGGCAGAGCAAAGGGTACTCTGGGGCCAACGTCCTGACTTTC
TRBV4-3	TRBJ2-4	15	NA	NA	CASSQDFLAKNIQYF	TGCGCCAGCAGCCAAGACTTCCTAGCCAAAAACATTCAGTACTTC
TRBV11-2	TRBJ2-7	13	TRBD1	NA	CASSWTGGYEQYF	TGTGCCAGCAGCTGGACAGGGGGCTACGAGCAGTACTTC
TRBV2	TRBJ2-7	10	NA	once	CASNGYEQYF	TGTGCCAGTAATGGCTACGAGCAGTACTTC
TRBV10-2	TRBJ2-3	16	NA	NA	CASSERWTLSTDTQYF	TGCGCCAGCAGTGAGCGGTGGACCCTAAGCACAGATACGCAGTATTTT
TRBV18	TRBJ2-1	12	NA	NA	CASSADHNEQFF	TGTGCCAGCTCCGCGGACCACAATGAGCAGTTCTTC
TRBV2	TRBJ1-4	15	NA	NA	CASTGWGTTNEKLFF	TGTGCCAGCACGGGATGGGGGACAACTAATGAAAAACTGTTTTTT
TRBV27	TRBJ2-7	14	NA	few	CASSLGSGSYEQYF	TGTGCCAGCAGTTTAGGTAGCGGCTCCTACGAGCAGTACTTC
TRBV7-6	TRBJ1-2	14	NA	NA	CASSDPETGDGYTF	TGTGCCAGCAGTGATCCGGAGACAGGTGATGGCTACACCTTC